This record concerns one T cell receptor beta chain sequence. Only in-frame clones appear in the TCRdb table, and some are missing; sequencing was by immunoSEQ multiplex PCR. This sample carries over 400,000 clones, roughly 91% of them seen once, and the ten largest clones take less than 9%. This sample is part of a study of blood T cell repertoires in COVID-19. Deletions cut 3 bases from V and 0 bases from J, with 6 bases between. This CDR3 region has 13 residues. The V gene's germline CDR1 is MDHEN and CDR2 SYDVKM. The J gene is TRBJ2-7, the V gene TRBV28; D remains unclear. The sequence was obtained from a woman in her fifties or sixties with COVID-19, enrolled during active disease. The sample was peripheral blood. CDR3 nucleotide sequence: TGTGCCAGCAGTTTGTCTGTCTCCTACGAGCAGTACTTC. Its translation is CASSLSVSYEQYF.